This T cell receptor (beta chain) was found in a study of Ad26.COV2.S vaccination and SARS-CoV-2 variants. This table comes from immunoSEQ multiplex PCR, and its TCRdb copy is limited to in-frame clones, with some not included. The sample has around 86,000 clones, approximately 82% seen once; the top ten hold roughly 15%. Trimming stripped 5 bases from V and 4 bases from J, with 11 bases between. CDR3 length: 13 amino acids. The germline CDR1 and CDR2 sequences are SGHTS and YDEGEE. Specimen: peripheral blood, collected after recovery from COVID-19. This TCR was recovered from a human donor who had recovered from COVID-19. This chain connects TRBV5-8 to TRBJ2-3; possible D gene TRBD2, 6 bases. CDR3 sequence (DNA): TGTGCCAGCAGTCCCGGGAGTTCAGATACGCAGTATTTT. Its protein is CASSPGSSDTQYF.